The sequence of this TCR beta chain was determined in a study of blood T cells in healthy people across ages. Primers used in a second PCR of roughly 6 to 11 cycles were a sample-barcoded 5' primer and a J-beta primer mix. TCRdb used MiXCR to reprocess the 5' RACE reads, holding one entry per CDR3 protein. The top ten clones hold roughly 3.4% of a sample with under 800,000 distinct CDR3 sequences, 21% of them seen once. V was pared by 0 bases and J by 6 bases, with 9 bases between. Germline lookup yields CDR1 SGDLS and CDR2 YYNGEE. This CDR3 spans 14 amino acids. The rearrangement joins TRBV9 to TRBJ2-2; D is unresolved. The material sequenced was blood. The sequence derives from a man aged 65-85 years in good health. CDR3 sequence: CASSVVLGPGELFF. The CDR3 DNA follows: TGTGCCAGCAGCGTAGTTTTAGGCCCCGGGGAGCTGTTTTTT. The whole variable domain, remainder taken from reference TRBV9 and TRBJ2-2, is DSGVTQTPKHLITATGQRVTLRCSPRSGDLSVYWYQQSLDQGLQFLIQYYNGEERAKGNILERFSAQQFPDLHSELNLSSLELGDSALYFCASSVVLGPGELFFGEGSRLTVL.